A single sample gave rise to the 31 T cell receptor beta chains below, sequenced in a study of cytomegalovirus exposure and HLA in healthy donors. A multiplex PCR was run with 60 Vbeta primers and 13 Jbeta primers. Repertoires were generated with immunoSEQ multiplex PCR, while TCRdb's copy carries only in-frame clones and drops some. This repertoire includes nearly 200,000 clones. The sequenced sample consisted of PBMCs. These receptors came from a boy aged 5-17 years in good health and CMV-seronegative.

The chain has TRBV5-1 and TRBJ1-2; D remains ambiguous. V lost 1 base and J 4 bases, leaving 5 bases between the germline ends. Germline CDR1 SGHRS, CDR2 YFSETQ. The CDR3 has 12 residues. As DNA, the CDR3 is TGCGCCAGCAGCTTGTCCTCCTATGGCTACACCTTC. Translating it yields CASSLSSYGYTF. Looking up the rest from reference TRBV5-1 and TRBJ1-2 gives the full variable domain: KAGVTQTPRYLIKTRGQQVTLSCSPISGHRSVSWYQQTPGQGLQFLFEYFSETQRNKGNFPGRFSGRQFSNSRSEMNVSTLELGDSALYLCASSLSSYGYTFGSGTRLTVV.

The rearrangement joins TRBV30 to TRBJ2-3, with 10 bases that match TRBD2. J lost 2 bases, V lost 7 bases, and 3 bases had no gene match. Germline V gene lookup returns CDR1 GTSNPN and CDR2 SVGIG (reference sequence). This CDR3 contains 13 residues. The CDR3 loop reads CALTSGYTDTQYF. CDR3 in DNA: TGTGCCTTGACTAGCGGGTACACAGATACGCAGTATTTT.

The chain employs TRBV5-1 and TRBJ2-6; no definite D call. Trimming stripped 2 bases from V and 0 bases from J, with 9 bases between. Germline V gives CDR1 SGHRS, CDR2 YFSETQ. CDR3 length equals 16 residues. CDR3 region: CASSFLELSGANVLTF. Written as DNA, the CDR3 is TGCGCCAGCAGCTTTCTCGAACTCTCTGGGGCCAACGTCCTGACTTTC.

The J gene is TRBJ2-1, the V gene TRBV27; 8 bases are shared with TRBD1. From germline, CDR1 is MNHEY and CDR2 SMNVEV (reference sequence). The CDR3 covers 14 residues. Trimming cost V 5 bases and J 5 bases; bases outside gene matches: 5. The CDR3 sequence: CASSPQGADNEQFF. The CDR3 DNA follows: TGTGCCAGCAGTCCCCAGGGGGCCGACAATGAGCAGTTCTTC.

The V gene is TRBV10-3, the J gene TRBJ2-2; no clear D gene. Germline loops: CDR1 ENHRY, CDR2 SYGVKD. V was cut by 5 bases and J by 6 bases, with 10 bases left in between. The CDR3 has 13 residues. Here the CDR3 DNA reads TGTGCCATCAGTTCGTCCTACCCCGGGGAGCTGTTTTTT. Translation gives CAISSSYPGELFF.

V gene TRBV2 combines with J gene TRBJ1-6; D is perhaps TRBD1 (6 bases). Trimming pared 7 bases from V and 3 bases from J, leaving 10 bases between. The CDR3 runs to 14 residues. The germline V gene has CDR1 SNHLY and CDR2 FYNNEI. The CDR3 sequence is CASTNRVYNSPLHF. The CDR3, as DNA: TGTGCCAGCACGAACAGGGTCTATAATTCACCCCTCCACTTT.

J is TRBJ1-3 and V is TRBV2, with 11 bases matching TRBD1. This CDR3 has 13 residues. The V and J ends lost 11 bases and 6 bases, in that order; junction bases with no gene match: 6. Germline CDR1 is SNHLY and CDR2 is FYNNEI. DNA for the CDR3: TGTGCCCCGGGGACAGGGGGAACAAACACCATATATTTT. Translation: CAPGTGGTNTIYF.

The chain links TRBV30 to TRBJ1-6; 7 bases agree with TRBD1. The V and J ends lost 1 base and 7 bases, in that order; junction bases with no gene match: 1. The CDR3 loop spans 13 amino acids. Germline V gene data show CDR1 as GTSNPN and CDR2 as SVGIG (reference sequence). Here the CDR3 DNA reads TGTGCCTGGAGTGGACAGGGAAATTCACCCCTCCACTTT. This codes for CAWSGQGNSPLHF.

The chain carries TRBV2 and TRBJ2-1, with 11 bases that match TRBD2. The trim removed 5 bases at V and 7 bases at J, leaving 13 bases unmatched. CDR1 and CDR2 from the germline V gene are SNHLY and FYNNEI. This CDR3 contains 17 residues. CDR3 in amino acids: CASSWTPLAGGRNEQFF. DNA for the CDR3: TGTGCCAGCAGTTGGACACCATTAGCGGGGGGGCGGAATGAGCAGTTCTTC.

The chain is built from TRBV21-1 and TRBJ1-2; TRBD1, the D gene given by the table, was not confirmed from the DNA. TRBV21-1 is a pseudogene locus. The CDR3 contains 14 residues. The CDR3 nucleotides read TGTGCCAGCAGCACCCTCCTGACAGGGAGGGGCTACACCTTC. It translates to CASSTLLTGRGYTF.

This sequence joins TRBV4-1 and TRBJ1-1, with TRBD1 matching 12 bases. CDR1 and CDR2 from the germline V gene are MGHRA and YSYEKL. V lost 1 base to trimming and J lost 6 bases; unmatched junction nucleotides: 24. The CDR3 covers 22 residues. The CDR3 loop reads CASSQGGGVPKNTGTGGSEAFF. The CDR3 bases are TGCGCCAGCAGCCAAGGTGGAGGGGTGCCAAAAAACACCGGGACAGGGGGCTCTGAAGCTTTCTTT.

The chain employs TRBV7-9 and TRBJ1-2; a weak D match, TRBD1 (5 bases). The length of the CDR3 is 15 residues. V lost 2 bases to trimming and J lost 3 bases, with 13 bases between them. Germline V gene lookup returns CDR1 SEHNR and CDR2 FQNEAQ (reference sequence). The chain's CDR3 is CASSLIGEGDYGYTF. For the CDR3, the DNA is TGTGCCAGCAGCTTAATAGGGGAGGGTGACTATGGCTACACCTTC.

The V call is TRBV27, the J call TRBJ2-7, with 7 bases lining up with TRBD1. This CDR3 spans 15 amino acids. The ends lost 6 bases at V and 3 bases at J; junction bases unmatched: 11. Per the germline V gene, CDR1 is MNHEY and CDR2 is SMNVEV (reference sequence). CDR3: CASRFWTGRIYEQYF. The CDR3 DNA is TGTGCCAGCAGGTTCTGGACAGGTCGAATCTACGAGCAGTACTTC.

V is TRBV5-4 and J is TRBJ2-1; TRBD2 matches 10 bases. The germline V gene has CDR1 SGHNT and CDR2 YYREEE (reference sequence). The length of the CDR3 is 16 residues. The ends lost 5 bases at V and 5 bases at J; junction bases unmatched: 10. CDR3 nucleotides: TGTGCCAGCAGTTTCAGACTAGCGGGCATCAACAATGAGCAGTTCTTC. Its protein product is CASSFRLAGINNEQFF. Full variable domain (outside the CDR3, taken from reference TRBV5-4 and TRBJ2-1): ETGVTQSPTHLIKTRGQQVTLRCSSQSGHNTVSWYQQALGQGPQFIFQYYREEENGRGNFPPRFSGLQFPNYSSELNVNALELDDSALYLCASSFRLAGINNEQFFGPGTRLTVL.

This chain joins TRBV7-2 and TRBJ1-2, with 7 bases that match TRBD1. Losses at the gene ends were 0 bases for V and 6 bases for J; bases not matched to a gene: 7. This CDR3 region has 15 residues. The V gene's germline CDR1 is SGHTA and CDR2 FQGNSA. Here the CDR3 reads CASSLARRQGDGYTF. The DNA for the CDR3 is TGTGCCAGCAGCTTAGCGAGAAGACAGGGCGATGGCTACACCTTC.

The V call is TRBV2, the J call TRBJ2-5; tentative D call: TRBD2 (6 bases). TRBJ2-7 explains the end of the DNA better; the J call may be wrong. Germline V lookup: CDR1 SNHLY, CDR2 FYNNEI. The CDR3 runs to 16 residues. The CDR3 DNA reads TGTGCCAGCAGTGAAGCGGGCCCCCGGGGGACCTACGAGCAGTACTTC. Its translation is CASSEAGPRGTYEQYF.

The gene calls are TRBV18 and TRBJ2-3, with 8 bases identical to TRBD2. CDR3 length: 17 residues. The germline CDR1 and CDR2 sequences are KGHSH and LQKENI. Losses at the gene ends were 2 bases for V and 2 bases for J; bases not matched to a gene: 9. The CDR3 sequence is CASSPGAAGATTDTQYF. CDR3 bases: TGTGCCAGCTCACCAGGGGCAGCGGGGGCCACCACAGATACGCAGTATTTT.

The chain recombines TRBV11-2 with TRBJ2-4; TRBD2 aligns across 10 bases. This CDR3 comprises 16 residues. Per the germline V gene, CDR1 is SGHAT and CDR2 is FQNNGV. J was trimmed by 3 bases and V by 5 bases; bases with no gene match: 7. The CDR3: CASSPIAGGFKNIQYF. Written as DNA, the CDR3 is TGTGCCAGCAGCCCTATAGCGGGGGGCTTCAAAAACATTCAGTACTTC.

The chain couples TRBV6-6 to TRBJ2-7, with D maybe TRBD2 (5 bases). This CDR3 contains 14 residues. V was clipped by 4 bases and J by 2 bases, with 12 bases between them. CDR1 is MNHNY, CDR2 SVGAGI, per germline (reference sequence). Here the CDR3 reads CASSLTDGAYEQYF. CDR3 bases: TGTGCCAGCAGTTTGACCGACGGGGCCTACGAGCAGTACTTC.

V is TRBV7-9 and J is TRBJ2-7; TRBD1 agrees at 10 bases. Germline lookup yields CDR1 SEHNR and CDR2 FQNEAQ (reference sequence). J lost 3 bases, V lost 3 bases, and 11 bases had no gene match. The CDR3 covers 17 residues. The CDR3 loop reads CASSFHLETGGFYEQYF. CDR3 nucleotides: TGTGCCAGCAGCTTCCACCTCGAGACAGGGGGCTTCTACGAGCAGTACTTC.

This chain joins TRBV5-1 and TRBJ2-3, with D perhaps TRBD1 (6 bases). Trimming removed 2 bases from V and 2 bases from J, with 9 bases in between. Per germline, CDR1 SGHRS and CDR2 YFSETQ. There are 14 residues in the CDR3. CDR3 in amino acids: CASSFGQNTDTQYF. CDR3 nucleotide sequence: TGCGCCAGCAGCTTCGGACAGAACACAGATACGCAGTATTTT. The full variable domain, with the rest looked up from reference TRBV5-1 and TRBJ2-3, is KAGVTQTPRYLIKTRGQQVTLSCSPISGHRSVSWYQQTPGQGLQFLFEYFSETQRNKGNFPGRFSGRQFSNSRSEMNVSTLELGDSALYLCASSFGQNTDTQYFGPGTRLTVL.

This chain connects TRBV27 to TRBJ1-2, with 7 nucleotides matching TRBD1. The CDR3 loop spans 13 amino acids. CDR1 and CDR2 (germline): MNHEY, SMNVEV (reference sequence). J gave up 7 bases and V 6 bases, and 8 bases lay outside the gene matches. The CDR3 sequence: CASRRQGEPGYTF. The CDR3 DNA is TGTGCCAGCAGAAGACAGGGTGAGCCTGGCTACACCTTC.

This chain connects TRBV30 to TRBJ2-1, with TRBD1 identical over 10 bases. This CDR3 comprises 13 residues. V was clipped by 7 bases and J by 7 bases; unmatched bases: 7. Looked up from germline, CDR1 is GTSNPN and CDR2 is SVGIG (reference sequence). CDR3 sequence reads: CASPGTGENEQFF. The CDR3 coding sequence is TGTGCCTCGCCTGGGACAGGGGAGAATGAGCAGTTCTTC. The full variable domain, its missing parts supplied by reference TRBV30 and TRBJ2-1, is SQTIHQWPATLVQPVGSPLSLECTVEGTSNPNLYWYRQAAGRGLQLLFYSVGIGQISSEVPQNLSASRPQDRQFILSSKKLLLSDSGFYLCASPGTGENEQFFGPGTRLTVL.

This chain connects TRBV29-1 to TRBJ1-2; 9 bases match TRBD1. CDR3 size: 14 residues. V was pared by 6 bases and J by 5 bases, with 10 bases of the junction left unmatched. The germline V gene encodes CDR1 SQVTM and CDR2 ANQGSEA. The CDR3 sequence is CSVIRTGTGYGYTF. CDR3 bases: TGCAGCGTCATACGGACCGGGACAGGGTATGGCTACACCTTC.

The chain employs TRBV10-3 and TRBJ2-7, with 8 bases matching TRBD2. Germline lookup yields CDR1 ENHRY and CDR2 SYGVKD. V was clipped by 6 bases and J by 5 bases; unmatched bases: 9. The CDR3 is 14 amino acids. The CDR3, as DNA: TGTGCCATCAGGGGGGCGAGCGGGGGTGACGAGCAGTACTTC. Protein: CAIRGASGGDEQYF.

The chain carries TRBV9 and TRBJ2-3, with 9 bases that match TRBD2. Trimming took 4 bases from V and 0 from J; bases not matched to a gene: 6. Germline assignment: CDR1 SGDLS and CDR2 YYNGEE. This CDR3 comprises 16 residues. CDR3 sequence reads: CASSSSGRRSTDTQYF. For the CDR3, the DNA is TGTGCCAGCAGCTCGAGCGGGAGGAGGAGCACAGATACGCAGTATTTT.

The chain combines TRBV7-2 with TRBJ1-5; no firm D call. V was clipped by 5 bases and J by 6 bases, with 14 bases between them. Per germline, CDR1 SGHTA and CDR2 FQGNSA. The CDR3 covers 14 residues. The CDR3: CASSIPLPGQPQHF. The CDR3 bases are TGTGCCAGCAGCATCCCGTTGCCGGGTCAGCCCCAGCATTTT. The whole variable domain, remainder taken from reference TRBV7-2 and TRBJ1-5, is GAGVSQSPSNKVTEKGKDVELRCDPISGHTALYWYRQSLGQGLEFLIYFQGNSAPDKSGLPSDRFSAERTGGSVSTLTIQRTQQEDSAVYLCASSIPLPGQPQHFGDGTRLSIL.

This chain connects TRBV4-1 to TRBJ2-5; weak D call: TRBD1 (6 bases). CDR1 and CDR2 (germline): MGHRA, YSYEKL. The CDR3 covers 14 residues. Trimming removed 0 bases from V and 4 bases from J, with 9 bases in between. The CDR3 nucleotides are TGCGCCAGCAGCCAAGAATTCAGGGGAGAGACCCAGTACTTC. It translates to CASSQEFRGETQYF.

The CDR3 bases are TGTGCCAGCAGCTCCCGGAGGGGGAACACTGAAGCTTTCTTT. This translates into CASSSRRGNTEAFF. The rearrangement uses TRBV7-9 and TRBJ1-1; D may be TRBD1 (5 bases). Germline CDR1 SEHNR, CDR2 FQNEAQ (reference sequence). Trimming took off 4 bases at V and 1 base at J, with 10 bases between the two ends. CDR3 length: 14 residues.

The chain recombines TRBV21-1 with TRBJ2-7; the table's D call, TRBD2, was not checked against the DNA. TRBV21-1 is shown as a pseudogene. This CDR3 region has 16 residues. The CDR3 spells CASSKALRPESYEQYF. CDR3 in DNA: TGTGCCAGCAGCAAAGCGCTACGACCGGAGAGCTACGAGCAGTACTTC.

The V and J genes are TRBV18 and TRBJ1-5, with D possibly TRBD1 on 6 matching bases. Germline V gives CDR1 KGHSH, CDR2 LQKENI. V was trimmed by 6 bases and J by 1 base, leaving 16 bases between them. The length of the CDR3 is 16 residues. CDR3 DNA: TGTGCCAGCTCGGGCGGGGGTACAGGGAGCAATCAGCCCCAGCATTTT. Translation gives CASSGGGTGSNQPQHF.